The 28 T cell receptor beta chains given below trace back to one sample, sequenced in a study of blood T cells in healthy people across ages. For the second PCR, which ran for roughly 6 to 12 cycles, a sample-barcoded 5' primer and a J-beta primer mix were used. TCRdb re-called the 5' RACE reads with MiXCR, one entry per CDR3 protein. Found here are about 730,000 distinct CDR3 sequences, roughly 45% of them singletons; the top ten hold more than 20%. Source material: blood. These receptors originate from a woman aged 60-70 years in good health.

CDR3 nucleotide sequence: TGTGCCAGCAGCTTAATCGGGACAGGGGGCAATGTGCAGTACTTC. Its protein is CASSLIGTGGNVQYF. The chain links TRBV7-3 to TRBJ2-5; 12 positions match TRBD1. V lost 1 base to trimming and J lost 11 bases; unmatched junction nucleotides: 8. This CDR3 is 15 amino acids long. The germline V gene has CDR1 SGHTA and CDR2 FQGTGA.

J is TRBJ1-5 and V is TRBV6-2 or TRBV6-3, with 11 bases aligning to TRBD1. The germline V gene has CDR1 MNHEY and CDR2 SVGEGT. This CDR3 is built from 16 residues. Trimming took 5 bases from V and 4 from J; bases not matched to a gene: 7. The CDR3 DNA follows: TGTGCCAGCAGTCTCTTGGACAGGGGGCGGAATCAGCCCCAGCATTTT. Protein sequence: CASSLLDRGRNQPQHF.

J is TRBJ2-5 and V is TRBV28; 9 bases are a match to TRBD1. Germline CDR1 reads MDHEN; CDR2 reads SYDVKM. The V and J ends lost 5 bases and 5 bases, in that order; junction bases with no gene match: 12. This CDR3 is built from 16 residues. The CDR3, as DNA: TGTGCCAGCAGTCCTCGGGACAGGGTATATAGGGAGACCCAGTACTTC. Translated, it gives CASSPRDRVYRETQYF.

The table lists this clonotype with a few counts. CDR3 protein: CASSFRGSDTQYF. The CDR3 bases are TGTGCCAGCAGTTTCAGGGGTTCAGATACGCAGTATTTT. V is TRBV12-3 or TRBV12-4 and J is TRBJ2-3, with a weak D call TRBD1 (6 bases). The ends were cut back, 3 bases at V and 4 bases at J, with 8 bases in the middle. CDR3 length: 13 amino acids.

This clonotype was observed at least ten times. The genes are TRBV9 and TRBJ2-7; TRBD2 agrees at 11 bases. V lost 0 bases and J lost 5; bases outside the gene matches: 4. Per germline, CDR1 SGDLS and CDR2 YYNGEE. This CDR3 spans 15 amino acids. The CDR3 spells CASSVGSGGANEQYF. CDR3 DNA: TGTGCCAGCAGCGTAGGTAGCGGGGGGGCAAACGAGCAGTACTTC.

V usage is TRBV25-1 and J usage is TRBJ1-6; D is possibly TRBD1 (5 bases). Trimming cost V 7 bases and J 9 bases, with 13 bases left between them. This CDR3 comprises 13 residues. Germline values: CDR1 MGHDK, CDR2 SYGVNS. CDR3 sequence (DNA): TGTGCCAGCATCGGGACCGAACGTTCACCCCTCCACTTT. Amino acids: CASIGTERSPLHF.

The CDR3 DNA is TGTGCCAGCAGCTTAGCGTCGAGACTAGCGGGAGGCCCCACAGATACGCAGTATTTT. It specifies CASSLASRLAGGPTDTQYF. The chain has TRBV7-2 and TRBJ2-3, with 13 bases that match TRBD2. The germline V gene has CDR1 SGHTA and CDR2 FQGNSA. The CDR3 contains 19 residues. Trimming cost V 0 bases and J 2 bases; bases outside gene matches: 8.

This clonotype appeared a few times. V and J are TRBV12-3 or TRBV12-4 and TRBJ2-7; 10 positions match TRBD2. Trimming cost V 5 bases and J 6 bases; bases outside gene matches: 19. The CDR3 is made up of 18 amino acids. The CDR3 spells CASSATFGPLAGIGEQYF. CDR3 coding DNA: TGTGCCAGCAGTGCCACCTTCGGGCCACTAGCGGGGATCGGCGAGCAGTACTTC.

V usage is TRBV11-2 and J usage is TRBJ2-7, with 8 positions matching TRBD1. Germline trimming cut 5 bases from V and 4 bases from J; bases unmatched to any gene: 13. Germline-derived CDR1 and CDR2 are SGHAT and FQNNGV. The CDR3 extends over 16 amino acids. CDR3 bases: TGTGCCAGCAGCCGACCGGGAACAGGGGGTCTGTACGAGCAGTACTTC. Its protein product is CASSRPGTGGLYEQYF. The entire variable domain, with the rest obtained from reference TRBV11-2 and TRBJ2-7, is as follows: EAGVAQSPRYKIIEKRQSVAFWCNPISGHATLYWYQQILGQGPKLLIQFQNNGVVDDSQLPKDRFSAERLKGVDSTLKIQPAKLEDSAVYLCASSRPGTGGLYEQYFGPGTRLTVT.

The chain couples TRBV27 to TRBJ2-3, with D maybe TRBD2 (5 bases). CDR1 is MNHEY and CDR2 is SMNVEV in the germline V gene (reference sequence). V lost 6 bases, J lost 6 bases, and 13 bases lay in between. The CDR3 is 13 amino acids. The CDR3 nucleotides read TGTGCCAGCAGCATCGGACTCCGCGATACGCAGTATTTT. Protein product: CASSIGLRDTQYF.

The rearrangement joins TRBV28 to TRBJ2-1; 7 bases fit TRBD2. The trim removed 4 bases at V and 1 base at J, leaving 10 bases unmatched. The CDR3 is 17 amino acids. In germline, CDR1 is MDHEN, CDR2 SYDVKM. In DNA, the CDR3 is TGTGCCAGCAGTTCCCCGGGTCAGGGAGGGTCCTACAATGAGCAGTTCTTC. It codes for CASSSPGQGGSYNEQFF.

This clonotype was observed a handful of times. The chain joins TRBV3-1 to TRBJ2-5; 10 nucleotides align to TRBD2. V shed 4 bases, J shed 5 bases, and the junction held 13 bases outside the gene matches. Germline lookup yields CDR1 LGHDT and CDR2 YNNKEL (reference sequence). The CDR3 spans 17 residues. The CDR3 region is CASSPLGVAGGRETQYF. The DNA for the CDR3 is TGTGCCAGCAGCCCCTTGGGTGTAGCGGGAGGCAGGGAGACCCAGTACTTC.

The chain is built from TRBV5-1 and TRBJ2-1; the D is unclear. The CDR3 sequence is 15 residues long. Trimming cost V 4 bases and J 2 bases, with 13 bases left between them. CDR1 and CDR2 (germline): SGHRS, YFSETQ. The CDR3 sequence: CASSIQPTTYNEQFF. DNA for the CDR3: TGCGCCAGCAGCATTCAACCCACCACCTACAATGAGCAGTTCTTC. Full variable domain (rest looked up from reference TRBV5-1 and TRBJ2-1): KAGVTQTPRYLIKTRGQQVTLSCSPISGHRSVSWYQQTPGQGLQFLFEYFSETQRNKGNFPGRFSGRQFSNSRSEMNVSTLELGDSALYLCASSIQPTTYNEQFFGPGTRLTVL.

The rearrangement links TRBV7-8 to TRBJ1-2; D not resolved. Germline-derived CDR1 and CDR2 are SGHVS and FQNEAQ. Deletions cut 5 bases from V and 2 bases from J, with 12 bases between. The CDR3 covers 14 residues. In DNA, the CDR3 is TGTGCCAGCAGCGTTTGGCAGGACAACTATGGCTACACCTTC. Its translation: CASSVWQDNYGYTF.

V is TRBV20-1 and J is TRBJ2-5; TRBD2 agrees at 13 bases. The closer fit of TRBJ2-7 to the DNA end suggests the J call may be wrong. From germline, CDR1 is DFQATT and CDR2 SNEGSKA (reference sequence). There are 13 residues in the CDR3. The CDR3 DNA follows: TGCAGTGCCCCTGGGACTAGCGGGACCGAGCAGTACTTC. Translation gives CSAPGTSGTEQYF.

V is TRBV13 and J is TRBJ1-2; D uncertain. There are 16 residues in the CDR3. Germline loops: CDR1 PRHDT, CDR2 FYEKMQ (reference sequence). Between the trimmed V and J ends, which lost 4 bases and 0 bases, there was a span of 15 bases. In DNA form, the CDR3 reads TGTGCCAGCAGCTCGCAACTCAGCATAGCTAACTATGGCTACACCTTC. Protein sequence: CASSSQLSIANYGYTF.

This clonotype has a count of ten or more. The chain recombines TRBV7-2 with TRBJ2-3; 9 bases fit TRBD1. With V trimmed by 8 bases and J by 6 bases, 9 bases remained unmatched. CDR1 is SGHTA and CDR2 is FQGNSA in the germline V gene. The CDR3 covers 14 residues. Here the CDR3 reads CASRRQGVVDTQYF. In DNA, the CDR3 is TGTGCCAGCCGACGACAGGGGGTAGTTGATACGCAGTATTTT.

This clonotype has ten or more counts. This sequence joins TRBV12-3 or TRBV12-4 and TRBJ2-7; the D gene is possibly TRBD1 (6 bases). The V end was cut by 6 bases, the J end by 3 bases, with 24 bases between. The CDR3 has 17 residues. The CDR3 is CASSTEKSSGHRYEQYF. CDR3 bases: TGTGCCAGCAGCACAGAGAAAAGTTCGGGACACCGCTACGAGCAGTACTTC.

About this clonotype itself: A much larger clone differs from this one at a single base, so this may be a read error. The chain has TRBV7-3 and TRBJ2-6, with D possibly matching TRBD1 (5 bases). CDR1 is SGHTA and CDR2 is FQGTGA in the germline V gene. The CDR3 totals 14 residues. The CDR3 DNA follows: TGTGCCAGCAGTTATAACTCTGGGGCCAACGTCCCGACTTTC. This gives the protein CASSYNSGANVPTF.

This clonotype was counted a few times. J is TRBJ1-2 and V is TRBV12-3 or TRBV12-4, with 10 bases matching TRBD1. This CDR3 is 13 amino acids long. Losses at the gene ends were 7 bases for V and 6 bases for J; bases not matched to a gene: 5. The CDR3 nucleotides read TGTGCCAGCAACAGGGGACAGGGGCATGGCTACACCTTC. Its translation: CASNRGQGHGYTF.

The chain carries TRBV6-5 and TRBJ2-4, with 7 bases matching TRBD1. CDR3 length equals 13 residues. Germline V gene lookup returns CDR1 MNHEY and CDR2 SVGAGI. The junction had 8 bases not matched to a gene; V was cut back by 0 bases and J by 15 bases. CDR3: CASSYSLTGIGYF. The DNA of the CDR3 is TGTGCCAGCAGTTACTCTCTGACAGGGATCGGGTACTTC.

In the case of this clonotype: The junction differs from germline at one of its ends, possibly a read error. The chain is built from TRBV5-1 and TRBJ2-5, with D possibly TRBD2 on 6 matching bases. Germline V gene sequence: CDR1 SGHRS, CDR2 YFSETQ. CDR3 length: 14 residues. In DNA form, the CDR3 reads TGCGTCAGCAGCTCTGGAGGGGTTCAAGAGACCCAGTACTTC. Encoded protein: CVSSSGGVQETQYF.

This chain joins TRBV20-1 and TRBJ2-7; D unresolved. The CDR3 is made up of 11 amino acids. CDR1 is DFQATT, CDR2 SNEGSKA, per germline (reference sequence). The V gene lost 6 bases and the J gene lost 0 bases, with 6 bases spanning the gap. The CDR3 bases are TGCAGTGCGGGAAGCTCCTACGAGCAGTACTTC. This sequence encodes CSAGSSYEQYF.

The DNA for the CDR3 is TGTGCCAGCAGCCAAGAGAGCGACAGGTTCGCCTACGAGCAGTACTTC. It encodes CASSQESDRFAYEQYF. V is TRBV4-2 and J is TRBJ2-7; tentative D call: TRBD1 (6 bases). V lost 0 bases and J lost 2, with 14 bases in between. The CDR3 is 16 residues long. Germline loops: CDR1 LGHNA, CDR2 YNFKEQ.

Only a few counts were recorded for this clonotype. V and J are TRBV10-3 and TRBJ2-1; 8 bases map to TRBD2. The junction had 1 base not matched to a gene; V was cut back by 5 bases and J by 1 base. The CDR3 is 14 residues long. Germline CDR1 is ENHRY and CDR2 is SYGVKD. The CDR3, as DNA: TGTGCCATCAGTAGCGGGAGTTCCTACAATGAGCAGTTCTTC. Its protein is CAISSGSSYNEQFF.

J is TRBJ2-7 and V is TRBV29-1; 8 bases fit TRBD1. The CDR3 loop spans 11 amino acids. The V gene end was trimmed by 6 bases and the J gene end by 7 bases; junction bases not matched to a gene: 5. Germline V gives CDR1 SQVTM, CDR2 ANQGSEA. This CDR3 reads CSVARGPEQYF. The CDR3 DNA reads TGCAGCGTGGCCAGGGGGCCTGAGCAGTACTTC.

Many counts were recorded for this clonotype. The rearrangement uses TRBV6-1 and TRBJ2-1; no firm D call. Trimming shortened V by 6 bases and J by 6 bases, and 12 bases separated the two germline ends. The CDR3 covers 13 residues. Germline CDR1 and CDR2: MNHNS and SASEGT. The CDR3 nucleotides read TGTGCCAGCAGCCAATTTGAGACCAATGAGCAGTTCTTC. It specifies CASSQFETNEQFF.

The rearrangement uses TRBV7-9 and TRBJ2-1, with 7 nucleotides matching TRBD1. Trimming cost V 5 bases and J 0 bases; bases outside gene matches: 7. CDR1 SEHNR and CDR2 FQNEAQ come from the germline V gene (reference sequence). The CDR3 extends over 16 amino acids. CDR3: CASSQRGQSSYNEQFF. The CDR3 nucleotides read TGTGCCAGCAGCCAACGGGGACAGAGCTCCTACAATGAGCAGTTCTTC.